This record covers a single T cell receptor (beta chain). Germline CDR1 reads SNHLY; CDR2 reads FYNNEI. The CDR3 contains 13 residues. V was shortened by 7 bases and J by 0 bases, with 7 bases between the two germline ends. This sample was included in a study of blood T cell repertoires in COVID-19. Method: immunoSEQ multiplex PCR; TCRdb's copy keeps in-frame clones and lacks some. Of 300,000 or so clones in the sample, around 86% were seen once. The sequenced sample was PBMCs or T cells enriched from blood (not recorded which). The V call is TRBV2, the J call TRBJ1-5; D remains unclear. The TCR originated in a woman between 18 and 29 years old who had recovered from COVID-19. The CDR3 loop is CASKPYSNQPQHF. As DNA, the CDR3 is TGTGCCAGCAAGCCTTATAGCAATCAGCCCCAGCATTTT.